Described below is a single T cell receptor beta chain sequence and its context. Antigen unknown. Germline CDR1 reads SGHDT; CDR2 reads YYEEEE. The CDR3 consists of 16 residues. V was pared by 4 bases and J by 0 bases, with 5 bases of the junction left unmatched. PCR was performed a second time for about 7 to 11 cycles using a sample-barcoded 5' primer and a J-beta primer mix. One entry per CDR3 protein, called by TCRdb with MiXCR from the 5' RACE reads. This sample carries some 860,000 distinct CDR3 sequences, roughly 56% of them seen once, and the ten largest clones take about 26%. Caucasian, healthy and from Russia, the donors were aged between about 6 and 90. At least 6.5 million PBMCs were isolated per sample. The data derive from a study of blood T cells in healthy people across ages. Study-level findings and limits: Shifts in expanded clonotypes may have been confounded by donor CMV status, which was unknown.

This chain links TRBV5-6 with TRBJ2-4, with 9 bases that match TRBD1. The specimen was blood. The source of this sequence is a man between 40 and 49 years old in good health. This chain's CDR3 is CASSTPGQGAKNIQYF. DNA for the CDR3: TGTGCCAGCAGCACCCCGGGACAGGGAGCCAAAAACATTCAGTACTTC.